What follows are 29 T cell receptor beta chains derived from one specimen sequenced in a study of CD8 T cells in ankylosing spondylitis. TCRdb itself ran the 5' RACE reads through MiXCR, one entry per CDR3 protein. The table records tens of thousands of distinct CDR3 sequences, approximately 5.9% of them present only once. Input material: blood, either unsorted or a sorted T cell fraction (not recorded which). The receptors shown here come from a male donor with ankylosing spondylitis or in good health (not recorded which).

The CDR3 region has the DNA TGTGCCAGCAGCCAAGACCGCACGCACTGCGAGCAGTACTTC. Its protein product is CASSQDRTHCEQYF. J is TRBJ2-7 and V is TRBV14; D call uncertain. The V and J ends lost 0 bases and 6 bases respectively, with 12 bases between them. Germline CDR1 is SGHDN and CDR2 is FVKESK. CDR3 length equals 14 residues.

This clonotype was counted many times. The CDR3 region has the DNA TGCAGTGCTAGAGAGGCAGACTATGGCTACACCTTC. This sequence encodes CSAREADYGYTF. The chain employs TRBV20-1 and TRBJ1-2, with D uncertain. CDR3 length equals 12 residues. Trimming took off 0 bases at V and 3 bases at J, with 5 bases between the two ends. In germline, CDR1 is DFQATT, CDR2 SNEGSKA (reference sequence).

This clonotype showed up many times. The chain recombines TRBV24-1 with TRBJ2-5; 8 nucleotides match TRBD2. V lost 11 bases to trimming and J lost 0 bases; unmatched junction nucleotides: 4. The CDR3 loop spans 13 amino acids. Germline V CDR1 and CDR2: KGHDR, SFDVKD. CDR3 DNA sequence: TGTGCCATCGGGGGGGGGTACCAAGAGACCCAGTACTTC. Residues: CAIGGGYQETQYF.

This clonotype has just one count. At one boundary the junction diverges from the germline segment, which might be a read error. This chain connects TRBV12-3 or TRBV12-4 to TRBJ1-3; D may be TRBD1 (5 bases). The CDR3 has 18 amino acids. CDR3 sequence (DNA): TGTGCCTGCAGTTTGGGGCGGACCAGCGTCAGCTCTGGAAACACCATATATTTT. Translated, it gives CACSLGRTSVSSGNTIYF.

In its sample, this clonotype was seen many times. The V gene is TRBV27, the J gene TRBJ2-7; D not certain. V lost 4 bases and J lost 4, with 20 bases in between. Germline lookup yields CDR1 MNHEY and CDR2 SMNVEV (reference sequence). This CDR3 has 16 amino acids. The CDR3 is CASSSPLRQSGYEQYF. The CDR3, as DNA: TGTGCCAGCAGTTCCCCCCTGAGACAATCTGGGTACGAGCAGTACTTC.

The genes are TRBV7-9 and TRBJ2-1, with D possibly matching TRBD1 (6 bases). CDR1 SEHNR and CDR2 FQNEAQ come from the germline V gene (reference sequence). This CDR3 contains 13 residues. The V end lost 5 bases, the J end lost 15 bases, and 20 bases lay between the germline ends. The CDR3 DNA is TGTGCCAGCAGCCCAGATCCAGGGGTTTTACCGTTCTTC. Residues: CASSPDPGVLPFF.

Ten or more counts support this clonotype. This chain uses TRBV27 with TRBJ2-2; no firm D call. The CDR3 extends over 12 amino acids. The germline CDR1 and CDR2 sequences are MNHEY and SMNVEV (reference sequence). Trimming pared 6 bases from V and 5 bases from J, leaving 7 bases between. The CDR3 nucleotides read TGTGCCAGCAGAGGAGTAACCGGGGAGCTGTTTTTT. Encoded protein: CASRGVTGELFF.

The rearrangement uses TRBV5-1 and TRBJ1-3, with D possibly being TRBD1 (6 bases). The germline CDR1 and CDR2 sequences are SGHRS and YFSETQ. The CDR3 loop spans 16 amino acids. V dropped 4 bases and J dropped 0 bases, with 14 bases sitting between them. The CDR3 nucleotides are TGCGCCAGCAGCGACTCCACAGGGATCTCTGGAAACACCATATATTTT. This gives the protein CASSDSTGISGNTIYF.

This clonotype has a count of ten or more. The chain has TRBV25-1 and TRBJ2-5, with unresolved D. The V end lost 3 bases, the J end lost 2 bases, and 13 bases lay between the germline ends. Germline CDR1 MGHDK, CDR2 SYGVNS. The CDR3 loop spans 15 amino acids. The CDR3 reads CASSDPGLGQETQYF. The CDR3 DNA reads as TGTGCCAGCAGTGACCCTGGCCTAGGACAAGAGACCCAGTACTTC.

This clonotype was picked up many times. The chain joins TRBV5-5 to TRBJ1-1; weak D call: TRBD1 (6 bases). This CDR3 is 14 amino acids long. Trimming shortened V by 2 bases and J by 1 base, and 9 bases separated the two germline ends. Germline V CDR1 and CDR2: SGHKS, YYEKEE (reference sequence). The CDR3 loop reads CASSLGQRNTEAFF. As DNA, the CDR3 is TGTGCCAGCAGCTTAGGACAGAGGAACACTGAAGCTTTCTTT.

This clonotype was observed a handful of times. The chain links TRBV29-1 to TRBJ2-7, with D possibly called TRBD1 or TRBD2 (5 bases each). Germline lookup yields CDR1 SQVTM and CDR2 ANQGSEA. V gave up 4 bases and J gave up 6 bases, with 10 bases separating them. This CDR3 is built from 11 residues. DNA of the CDR3: TGCAGCGTTGTCTCTGGGGGCGAGCAGTACTTC. Translating it yields CSVVSGGEQYF.

This clonotype was seen repeatedly, ten times or more. The chain has TRBV28 and TRBJ2-7; D is unresolved. Trimming took off 5 bases at V and 2 bases at J, with 13 bases between the two ends. The CDR3 length is 14 residues. CDR1 and CDR2 (germline): MDHEN, SYDVKM. The CDR3 DNA sequence: TGTGCCAGCAGTCCGACCCAGCCACCCTACGAGCAGTACTTC. It encodes CASSPTQPPYEQYF.

This clonotype was seen many times. This rearrangement joins TRBV27 to TRBJ1-5; D may be TRBD1 (5 bases). Germline CDR1 MNHEY, CDR2 SMNVEV (reference sequence). CDR3 length: 16 residues. Deletions cut 5 bases from V and 7 bases from J, with 21 bases between. The CDR3 reads CASSLKFRDGAQPQHF. The CDR3 region has the DNA TGTGCCAGCAGTCTAAAGTTCAGGGACGGCGCGCAGCCCCAGCATTTT.

This clonotype has a count of ten or more. The gene calls are TRBV5-1 and TRBJ2-5; D unclear. The germline gives CDR1 SGHRS, CDR2 YFSETQ. The length of the CDR3 is 11 residues. Trimming pared 0 bases from V and 5 bases from J, leaving 2 bases between. The CDR3 sequence: CASSLVETQYF. The CDR3 region has the DNA TGCGCCAGCAGCTTGGTCGAGACCCAGTACTTC.

The sample holds many counts of this clonotype. V and J are TRBV9 and TRBJ2-5; no clear D. V was clipped by 1 base and J by 5 bases, with 9 bases between them. The CDR3 extends over 13 amino acids. Looked up from germline, CDR1 is SGDLS and CDR2 is YYNGEE. The CDR3: CASSVPPVETQYF. The DNA for the CDR3 is TGTGCCAGCAGCGTACCACCGGTGGAGACCCAGTACTTC. The variable domain in full, completed from reference TRBV9 and TRBJ2-5, reads DSGVTQTPKHLITATGQRVTLRCSPRSGDLSVYWYQQSLDQGLQFLIQYYNGEERAKGNILERFSAQQFPDLHSELNLSSLELGDSALYFCASSVPPVETQYFGPGTRLLVL.

The chain carries TRBV6-2 or TRBV6-3 and TRBJ1-2; 7 bases line up with TRBD1. The germline V gene encodes CDR1 MNHEY and CDR2 SVGEGT. This CDR3 region has 14 residues. V was pared by 4 bases and J by 8 bases, with 10 bases of the junction left unmatched. CDR3 loop: CASSSGRGSLGYTF. Here the CDR3 DNA reads TGTGCCAGCAGTTCGGGCAGGGGGAGCCTCGGCTACACCTTC.

This clonotype was counted at least ten times. This sequence joins TRBV5-1 and TRBJ1-5; tentative D call: TRBD1 (6 bases). Germline CDR1 is SGHRS and CDR2 is YFSETQ. This CDR3 region has 15 residues. Trimming pared 4 bases from V and 0 bases from J, leaving 11 bases between. CDR3 loop: CASSPGDNSNQPQHF. The CDR3 coding sequence is TGCGCCAGCAGCCCGGGGGACAATAGCAATCAGCCCCAGCATTTT.

This clonotype has a count of ten or more. This CDR3 is CASSPRDRGNQPQHF. CDR3 bases: TGTGCCAGCAGCCCCAGGGACAGGGGGAATCAGCCCCAGCATTTT. This chain uses TRBV14 with TRBJ1-5, with 11 bases matching TRBD1. This CDR3 is 15 amino acids long. V was clipped by 4 bases and J by 4 bases; unmatched bases: 3. Germline-derived CDR1 and CDR2 are SGHDN and FVKESK.

This clonotype came up many times. The V gene is TRBV28, the J gene TRBJ1-2; D gene uncertain. V was pared by 4 bases and J by 3 bases, with 6 bases between. There are 12 residues in the CDR3. CDR1 is MDHEN, CDR2 SYDVKM, per germline. DNA of the CDR3: TGTGCCAGCAGTTCTACGGACTATGGCTACACCTTC. Amino acids: CASSSTDYGYTF.

This clonotype was seen at least ten times. The genes are TRBV5-1 and TRBJ2-2; 7 bases are shared with TRBD2. V lost 2 bases, J lost 0 bases, and 4 bases stayed unmatched. The CDR3 loop spans 16 amino acids. Germline V gene lookup returns CDR1 SGHRS and CDR2 YFSETQ. CDR3 protein: CASSFSSGPNTGELFF. CDR3 nucleotide sequence: TGCGCCAGCAGCTTCTCTAGCGGTCCGAACACCGGGGAGCTGTTTTTT.

The V and J genes are TRBV5-5 and TRBJ2-5; possibly TRBD2 for D (5 bases). Trimming removed 3 bases from V and 0 bases from J, with 12 bases in between. The CDR3 spans 15 residues. The germline gives CDR1 SGHKS, CDR2 YYEKEE (reference sequence). CDR3: CASSSGLMYQETQYF. CDR3 bases: TGTGCCAGCAGCTCCGGACTTATGTACCAAGAGACCCAGTACTTC.

This clonotype was seen ten or more times. The chain links TRBV2 to TRBJ1-5; TRBD1 is a possible D gene (6 bases). This CDR3 comprises 14 residues. Trimming removed 1 base at V and 10 bases at J, with 14 bases between. The germline V gene encodes CDR1 SNHLY and CDR2 FYNNEI. Here the CDR3 reads CASSEVRGAGPQHF. The CDR3 DNA sequence: TGTGCCAGCAGTGAAGTTCGGGGGGCCGGTCCCCAGCATTTT.

This clonotype was detected many times. V usage is TRBV14 and J usage is TRBJ2-7, with a possible D match to TRBD1 (6 bases). The CDR3 has 15 residues. Germline V gene sequence: CDR1 SGHDN, CDR2 FVKESK. V was trimmed by 0 bases and J by 2 bases, leaving 11 bases between them. CDR3 sequence: CASSQETGHTYEQYF. CDR3 nucleotide sequence: TGTGCCAGCAGCCAAGAAACAGGGCATACCTACGAGCAGTACTTC.

This clonotype was found many times. The chain links TRBV5-1 to TRBJ2-2; no firm D call. CDR1 is SGHRS, CDR2 YFSETQ, per germline. The CDR3 has 13 amino acids. V lost 4 bases and J 1 base, leaving 5 bases between the germline ends. CDR3 sequence reads: CASSPQNTGELFF. The CDR3 DNA sequence: TGCGCCAGCAGCCCCCAGAACACCGGGGAGCTGTTTTTT.

This clonotype was seen ten or more times. The chain links TRBV10-3 to TRBJ2-1; no clear D gene. The V end lost 4 bases, the J end lost 4 bases, and 5 bases lay between the germline ends. The germline V gene encodes CDR1 ENHRY and CDR2 SYGVKD. The length of the CDR3 is 12 residues. The CDR3 protein is CAISAEYNEQFF. The CDR3, as DNA: TGTGCCATCAGTGCGGAGTACAATGAGCAGTTCTTC.

This clonotype was detected ten times or more. V usage is TRBV29-1 and J usage is TRBJ2-1; 7 positions agree with TRBD2. The CDR3 covers 15 residues. V gave up 7 bases and J gave up 1 base; unmatched junction bases: 10. The germline V gene encodes CDR1 SQVTM and CDR2 ANQGSEA. The CDR3 reads CSGLGGKRSYNEQFF. The DNA for the CDR3 is TGCAGCGGGTTGGGAGGGAAAAGGTCCTACAATGAGCAGTTCTTC.

The table lists this clonotype with many counts. A junction end diverges from the germline sequence, so it may reflect a read error. This chain links TRBV4-1 with TRBJ2-2; 7 bases match TRBD1. From germline, CDR1 is MGHRA and CDR2 YSYEKL. CDR3 length: 16 amino acids. In DNA form, the CDR3 reads TGCGCCAGCAGCACCCGACAGGGAGTGTTGACCGGGGACCTGTTTTTT. This sequence encodes CASSTRQGVLTGDLFF.

This clonotype showed up many times. J is TRBJ2-1 and V is TRBV30; 9 nucleotides line up with TRBD2. The CDR3 totals 13 residues. J gave up 14 bases and V 2 bases, and 10 bases lay outside the gene matches. The germline V gene has CDR1 GTSNPN and CDR2 SVGIG (reference sequence). The CDR3 here is CAWSSSSGSKEFF. The CDR3 DNA sequence: TGTGCCTGGAGTTCGAGTAGCGGGAGTAAAGAGTTCTTC.

This clonotype came up many times. The J gene is TRBJ2-3, the V gene TRBV4-3; D is undetermined. Trimming removed 1 base at V and 3 bases at J, with 2 bases between. The CDR3 contains 12 residues. CDR1 and CDR2 (germline): LGHNA, YSLEER. CDR3 protein: CASSQATDTQYF. The CDR3 region has the DNA TGCGCCAGCAGCCAAGCGACAGATACGCAGTATTTT.